This T cell receptor beta chain was documented in a study of blood T cell repertoires in COVID-19. Turning to the study itself: Some COVID-19 samples were acute and others convalescent; all came from the United States, Italy and Spain. Nucleic acid was either cDNA or gDNA, and it came from T cells, B-cell-depleted T cells, or PBMCs.

In the original analysis: By means of reference gene primer amplification, nucleated cell counts were estimated. Profiling relied on immunoSEQ multiplex PCR, and the TCRdb table lists in-frame clones only, not all of them. The DNA gave D and trimming, while V, J and clone size come from that table. The sample gives tens of thousands of clones, approximately 86% of which show up once; 6.5% to 9.5% is in the top ten. There are 15 residues in the CDR3. Trimming shortened V by 4 bases and J by 0 bases, and 9 bases separated the two germline ends. The V gene's germline CDR1 is KGHSH and CDR2 LQKENI. Sequencing was done on a sample of peripheral blood. This chain links TRBV18 with TRBJ1-4, with D unresolved. This clonotype originated in a woman in her seventies with acute or convalescent COVID-19. CDR3 nucleotide sequence: TGTGCCAGCTCACTTCTCGTTGCAACTAATGAAAAACTGTTTTTT. Amino acid sequence: CASSLLVATNEKLFF.